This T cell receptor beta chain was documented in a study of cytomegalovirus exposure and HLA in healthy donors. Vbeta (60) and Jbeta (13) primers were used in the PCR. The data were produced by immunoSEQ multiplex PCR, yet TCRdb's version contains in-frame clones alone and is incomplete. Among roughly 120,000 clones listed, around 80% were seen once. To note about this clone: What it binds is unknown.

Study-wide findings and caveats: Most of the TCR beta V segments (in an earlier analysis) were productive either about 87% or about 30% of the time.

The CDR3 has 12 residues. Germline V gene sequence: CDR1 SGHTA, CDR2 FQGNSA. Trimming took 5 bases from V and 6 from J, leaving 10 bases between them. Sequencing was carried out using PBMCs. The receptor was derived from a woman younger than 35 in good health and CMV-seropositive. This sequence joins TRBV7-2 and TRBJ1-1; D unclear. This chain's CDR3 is CASSTRGPEAFF. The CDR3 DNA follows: TGTGCCAGCAGCACCCGCGGCCCTGAAGCTTTCTTT.